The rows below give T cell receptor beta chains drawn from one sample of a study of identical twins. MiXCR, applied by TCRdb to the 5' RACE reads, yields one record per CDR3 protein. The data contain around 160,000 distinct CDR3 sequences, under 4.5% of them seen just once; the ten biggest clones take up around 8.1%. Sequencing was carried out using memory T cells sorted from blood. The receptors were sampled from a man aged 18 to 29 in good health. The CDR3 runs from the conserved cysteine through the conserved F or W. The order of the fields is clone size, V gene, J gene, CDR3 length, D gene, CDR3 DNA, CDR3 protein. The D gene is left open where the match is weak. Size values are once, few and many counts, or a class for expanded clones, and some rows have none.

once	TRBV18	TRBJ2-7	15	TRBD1	TGTGCCAGCTCACCCCGACAGGGTAGCTCCTACGAGCAGTACTTC	CASSPRQGSSYEQYF
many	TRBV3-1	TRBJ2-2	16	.	TGTGCCAGCAGCCAAACCTGGGGGGCGAACACCGGGGAGCTGTTTTTT	CASSQTWGANTGELFF
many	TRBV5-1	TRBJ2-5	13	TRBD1	TGCGCCAGCAGCCCCCAGGGGGCTGAGACCCAGTACTTC	CASSPQGAETQYF
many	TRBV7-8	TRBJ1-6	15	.	TGTGCCAGCAGCCCCCGACAGAGAAATAATTCACCCCTCCACTTT	CASSPRQRNNSPLHF
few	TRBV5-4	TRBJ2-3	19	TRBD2	TGTGCCAGCAGCTTGGGGGGTAGCGGGAGGGTTTTTCACACAGATACGCAGTATTTT	CASSLGGSGRVFHTDTQYF
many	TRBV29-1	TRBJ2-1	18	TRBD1	TGCAGCGTCGAGGGGGCCGCGGATACTCAGACCATCTACAATGAGCAGTTCTTC	CSVEGAADTQTIYNEQFF
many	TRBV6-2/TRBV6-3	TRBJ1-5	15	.	TGTGCCAGCACCTTACAGGGAAATAGCAATCAGCCCCAGCATTTT	CASTLQGNSNQPQHF
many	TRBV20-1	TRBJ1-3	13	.	TGCAGTGCCTCCTCAGGGAGTGGAAACACCATATATTTT	CSASSGSGNTIYF
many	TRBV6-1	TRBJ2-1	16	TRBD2	TGTGCCAGCAGTACGTCCACTAGCGGGAGGCCAAATGAGCAGTTCTTC	CASSTSTSGRPNEQFF
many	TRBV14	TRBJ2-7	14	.	TGTGCCAGCAGCCAAGGCACTTCTATGTCCGAGCAGTACTTC	CASSQGTSMSEQYF
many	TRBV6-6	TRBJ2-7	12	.	TGTGCCAGCAGTTACTCGGGGAGGGAGCAGTACTTC	CASSYSGREQYF
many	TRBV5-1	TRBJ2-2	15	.	TGCGCCAGCAGCTTGGGCGGACAGACGACCGGGGAGCTGTTTTTT	CASSLGGQTTGELFF
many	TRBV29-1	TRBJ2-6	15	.	TGCAGCGTTGAATGGGGCATCTCCGGGGCCAACGTCCTGACTTTC	CSVEWGISGANVLTF
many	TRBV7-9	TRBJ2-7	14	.	TGTGCCAGCAGAGCAACGGGGGGCGCGTACGAGCAGTACTTC	CASRATGGAYEQYF
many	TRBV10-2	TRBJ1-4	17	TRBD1	TGCGCCAGCAGTGGACAGGGGGCGTTTGCAACTAATGAAAAACTGTTTTTT	CASSGQGAFATNEKLFF
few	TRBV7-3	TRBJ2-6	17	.	TGTGCCAGCAGCCAAAACGCCGGGACATCTGGGGCCAACGTCCTGACTTTC	CASSQNAGTSGANVLTF
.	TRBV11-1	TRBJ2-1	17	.	TGTGCCAGCAGCCCTGCGGTCGGGTTGGGGGGCGAGAATGAGCAGTTCTTC	CASSPAVGLGGENEQFF